This T cell receptor beta chain comes out of a study of response to subunit inactivated influenza vaccine. Regarding the study as a whole: Few new T cells, the authors suggested, are recruited by each seasonal influenza vaccination.

From the RT-PCR reads, TCRdb called clonotypes with MiXCR, one entry per CDR3 protein. The data hold about 500,000 distinct CDR3 sequences, with approximately 17% observed a single time. Notes on this clonotype: What it binds is not known.

Germline V CDR1 and CDR2: LGHNA, YNFKEQ. This CDR3 is 17 amino acids long. V dropped 0 bases and J dropped 2; count of bases not matched to a gene: 5. The material sequenced was CD4+ T cells sorted from PBMCs, taken 23 months after vaccination. This clonotype was obtained from a man aged 50 to 75 who received an inactivated influenza vaccine. The J gene is TRBJ2-7, the V gene TRBV4-2; TRBD2 matches at 12 bases. This CDR3 is CASSQEFLAGGTYEQYF. The CDR3 DNA follows: TGTGCCAGCAGCCAAGAGTTTCTAGCGGGGGGGACCTACGAGCAGTACTTC.